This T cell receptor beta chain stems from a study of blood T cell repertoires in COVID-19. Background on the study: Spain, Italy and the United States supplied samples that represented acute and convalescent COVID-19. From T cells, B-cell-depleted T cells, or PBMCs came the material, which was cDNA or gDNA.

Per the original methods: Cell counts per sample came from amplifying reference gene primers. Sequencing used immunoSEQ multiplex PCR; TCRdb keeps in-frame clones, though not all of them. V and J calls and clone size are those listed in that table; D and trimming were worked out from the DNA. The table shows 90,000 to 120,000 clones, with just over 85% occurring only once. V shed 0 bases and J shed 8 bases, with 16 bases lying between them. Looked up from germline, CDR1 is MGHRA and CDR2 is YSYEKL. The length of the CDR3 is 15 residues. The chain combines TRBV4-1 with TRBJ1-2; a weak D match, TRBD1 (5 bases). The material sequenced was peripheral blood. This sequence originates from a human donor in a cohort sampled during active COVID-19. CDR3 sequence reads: CASSQEGRGGEGYTF. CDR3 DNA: TGCGCCAGCAGCCAAGAAGGGCGCGGGGGAGAGGGCTACACCTTC.